A single sample is the source of the 20 T cell receptor beta chains below, sequenced in a study of beta chain features in type 1 diabetes. Study-wide results and limits: Among patients with Type 1 diabetes, TCRB CDR3s were moderately but significantly shorter in every one of the four CD4+ subsets.

Antigens of these TCRs are unknown. Every isolated RNA sample was fully reverse transcribed, so sequencing captured expressed TCRB transcripts. This table comes from immunoSEQ multiplex PCR, and its TCRdb copy is limited to in-frame clones, with some not included. This table holds 550,000 to 850,000 clones, roughly 12% found once. Sequencing used naive CD4+ T cells from blood. These receptor sequences come from a young man with type 1 diabetes.

The V gene is TRBV7-8, the J gene TRBJ1-5; 7 positions match TRBD1. V dropped 4 bases and J dropped 7; count of bases not matched to a gene: 4. CDR3 length equals 13 residues. Germline V lookup: CDR1 SGHVS, CDR2 FQNEAQ. The CDR3 loop reads CASSYDRAQPQHF. The DNA of the CDR3 is TGTGCCAGCAGCTACGACAGGGCGCAGCCCCAGCATTTT. Drawing the rest from reference TRBV7-8 and TRBJ1-5, the complete variable domain is GAGVSQSPRYKVAKRGQDVALRCDPISGHVSLFWYQQALGQGPEFLTYFQNEAQLDKSGLPSDRFFAERPEGSVSTLKIQRTQQEDSAVYLCASSYDRAQPQHFGDGTRLSIL.

This clone was seen only a few times. This chain uses TRBV28 with TRBJ1-3; D remains ambiguous. The ends were cut back, 6 bases at V and 1 base at J, with 10 bases in the middle. CDR1 and CDR2 from the germline V gene are MDHEN and SYDVKM. The CDR3 is made up of 14 amino acids. CDR3 nucleotides: TGTGCCAGCAGGGCGCTTCCATCTGGAAACACCATATATTTT. As protein: CASRALPSGNTIYF. Using reference TRBV28 and TRBJ1-3 for the parts outside the CDR3, the full variable domain is DVKVTQSSRYLVKRTGEKVFLECVQDMDHENMFWYRQDPGLGLRLIYFSYDVKMKEKGDIPEGYSVSREKKERFSLILESASTNQTSMYLCASRALPSGNTIYFGEGSWLTVV.

J is TRBJ1-3 and V is TRBV4-2; a possible D gene is TRBD1 (5 bases). The CDR3 runs 15 residues. Trimming took off 0 bases at V and 4 bases at J, with 10 bases between the two ends. Germline V gene lookup returns CDR1 LGHNA and CDR2 YNFKEQ. The CDR3 region has the DNA TGTGCCAGCAGCCAAGATCTCCGACAGGGAAACACCATATATTTT. Its translation is CASSQDLRQGNTIYF.

This clone was picked up a small number of times. This rearrangement joins TRBV19 to TRBJ2-5; tentatively, D is TRBD2 (6 bases). There are 14 residues in the CDR3. Trimming removed 6 bases at V and 7 bases at J, with 18 bases between. Germline CDR1 LNHDA, CDR2 SQIVND (reference sequence). The chain's CDR3 is CASRPGEETGTQYF. CDR3 nucleotide sequence: TGTGCCAGTAGACCCGGGGAGGAGACTGGGACCCAGTACTTC.

Only a few counts were recorded for this clone. Written as DNA, the CDR3 is TGTGCCAGCAGTGATAGGTGGGGGCGAATAGAGAATGAGCAGTTCTTC. Its translation: CASSDRWGRIENEQFF. J is TRBJ2-1 and V is TRBV25-1; possibly TRBD1 for D (6 bases). Trimming removed 3 bases at V and 7 bases at J, with 19 bases between. The CDR3 is 16 amino acids. Germline V gives CDR1 MGHDK, CDR2 SYGVNS.

This sequence joins TRBV5-4 and TRBJ1-4; D is ambiguous. V was trimmed by 2 bases and J by 6 bases, leaving 8 bases between them. The CDR3 is made up of 13 amino acids. Germline loops: CDR1 SGHNT, CDR2 YYREEE (reference sequence). The CDR3 loop reads CASSFMADEKLFF. DNA of the CDR3: TGTGCCAGCAGCTTTATGGCAGATGAAAAACTGTTTTTT.

This clone was counted a few times. The chain carries TRBV13 and TRBJ2-5; tentatively, D is TRBD1 or TRBD2 (5 bases each). The V gene's germline CDR1 is PRHDT and CDR2 FYEKMQ (reference sequence). The ends were cut back, 1 base at V and 5 bases at J, with 14 bases in the middle. The CDR3 extends over 15 amino acids. CDR3 in DNA: TGTGCCAGCAGCTTAGTAAGAGGGGTGGAGGAGACCCAGTACTTC. Amino acid sequence: CASSLVRGVEETQYF.

V and J are TRBV4-1 and TRBJ1-1; 8 bases map to TRBD1. Germline trimming cut 0 bases from V and 3 bases from J; bases unmatched to any gene: 15. This CDR3 spans 19 amino acids. Germline V gives CDR1 MGHRA, CDR2 YSYEKL. The CDR3 here is CASSQDLQTGEPADTEAFF. The CDR3 region has the DNA TGCGCCAGCAGCCAAGATCTCCAGACAGGGGAACCTGCTGACACTGAAGCTTTCTTT.

The chain combines TRBV9 with TRBJ2-6, with D unresolved. CDR1 is SGDLS, CDR2 YYNGEE, per germline. The V and J ends lost 2 bases and 0 bases respectively, with 3 bases between them. CDR3 length: 14 amino acids. The CDR3 loop is CASSVGSGANVLTF. As DNA, the CDR3 is TGTGCCAGCAGCGTGGGCTCTGGGGCCAACGTCCTGACTTTC.

The rearrangement links TRBV2 to TRBJ2-5; tentatively, D is TRBD1 (5 bases). This CDR3 has 12 residues. Germline V gene sequence: CDR1 SNHLY, CDR2 FYNNEI. Trimming took off 6 bases at V and 4 bases at J, with 9 bases between the two ends. The CDR3 DNA follows: TGTGCCAGCAGGGACAATGGAGAGACCCAGTACTTC. Protein sequence: CASRDNGETQYF.

The chain recombines TRBV4-1 with TRBJ1-3; the match to TRBD1 covers 7 bases. Per germline, CDR1 MGHRA and CDR2 YSYEKL. Trimming at V came to 1 base and at J to 0 bases, leaving 3 bases not matched to a gene. The length of the CDR3 is 16 residues. CDR3: CASSQAGTVSGNTIYF. The CDR3 DNA is TGCGCCAGCAGCCAAGCTGGGACAGTCTCTGGAAACACCATATATTTT.

The chain is built from TRBV4-2 and TRBJ2-3; D gene ambiguous. The CDR3 extends over 15 amino acids. Germline CDR1 reads LGHNA; CDR2 reads YNFKEQ. Trimming removed 3 bases at V and 6 bases at J, with 16 bases between. The CDR3 nucleotides read TGTGCCAGCAGCCAGACTTACAAACCCGCGGATACGCAGTATTTT. This translates into CASSQTYKPADTQYF.

The rearrangement uses TRBV7-2 and TRBJ2-3; perhaps TRBD2 as D (7 bases). The length of the CDR3 is 15 residues. Germline loops: CDR1 SGHTA, CDR2 FQGNSA. The V end was cut by 5 bases, the J end by 5 bases, with 17 bases between. The chain's CDR3 is CASSLNGGHVDTQYF. DNA for the CDR3: TGTGCCAGCAGCCTAAACGGGGGGCATGTAGATACGCAGTATTTT.

This clone was detected a few times. This chain's CDR3 is CASSTDGNNEQFF. CDR3 DNA sequence: TGTGCCAGCAGCACGGACGGTAACAATGAGCAGTTCTTC. This chain links TRBV11-2 with TRBJ2-1; no clear D gene. The V end lost 5 bases, the J end lost 5 bases, and 10 bases lay between the germline ends. The length of the CDR3 is 13 residues. Per the germline V gene, CDR1 is SGHAT and CDR2 is FQNNGV.

The J gene is TRBJ1-4, the V gene TRBV30; TRBD1 matches at 10 bases. This CDR3 comprises 18 residues. With V trimmed by 3 bases and J by 3 bases, 13 bases remained unmatched. The germline V gene encodes CDR1 GTSNPN and CDR2 SVGIG (reference sequence). CDR3 protein: CAWRAAPGQGSSNEKLFF. The CDR3 nucleotides are TGTGCCTGGAGGGCAGCACCGGGACAGGGGTCATCTAATGAAAAACTGTTTTTT.

Comments on this clone: This sample also contains other DNA sequences that code for the same CDR3. The chain carries TRBV27 and TRBJ2-7, with a tentative D call TRBD2 (5 bases). V lost 5 bases and J lost 4, with 6 bases in between. Looked up from germline, CDR1 is MNHEY and CDR2 is SMNVEV (reference sequence). This CDR3 is 11 amino acids long. The CDR3 reads CASSRGYEQYF. CDR3 DNA: TGTGCCAGCAGTCGGGGATACGAGCAGTACTTC.

This clone was found a few times. V gene TRBV7-3 combines with J gene TRBJ1-1; D remains ambiguous. Germline lookup yields CDR1 SGHTA and CDR2 FQGTGA. Trimming removed 0 bases at V and 4 bases at J, with 6 bases between. This CDR3 spans 13 amino acids. The CDR3 DNA is TGTGCCAGCAGCTTAACAGGGTTCACTGAAGCTTTCTTT. Protein: CASSLTGFTEAFF.

This clone has just a few counts. The chain is built from TRBV13 and TRBJ2-7; maybe TRBD1 (6 bases). Germline V gene lookup returns CDR1 PRHDT and CDR2 FYEKMQ (reference sequence). Trimming left V 8 bases short and J 6 bases short, with 14 bases between. There are 12 residues in the CDR3. CDR3 amino acids: CASGRQVSEQYF. In DNA form, the CDR3 reads TGTGCCAGCGGCCGACAGGTCAGCGAGCAGTACTTC.

This clone was seen more than once but under ten times. The CDR3 loop reads CASSHKGQGSVEQYF. CDR3 in DNA: TGTGCCAGCAGTCACAAGGGACAGGGTTCGGTCGAGCAGTACTTC. This chain connects TRBV2 to TRBJ2-7; 9 positions agree with TRBD1. The CDR3 is made up of 15 amino acids. Germline-derived CDR1 and CDR2 are SNHLY and FYNNEI. V was pared by 5 bases and J by 6 bases, with 11 bases of the junction left unmatched. Looking up the rest from reference TRBV2 and TRBJ2-7 gives the full variable domain: EPEVTQTPSHQVTQMGQEVILRCVPISNHLYFYWYRQILGQKVEFLVSFYNNEISEKSEIFDDQFSVERPDGSNFTLKIRSTKLEDSAMYFCASSHKGQGSVEQYFGPGTRLTVT.

The V and J genes are TRBV6-5 and TRBJ1-1; a possible D gene is TRBD1 (5 bases). From germline, CDR1 is MNHEY and CDR2 SVGAGI. Trimming cost V 2 bases and J 7 bases, with 11 bases left between them. The CDR3 is 13 amino acids. The CDR3 reads CASSYTDSLEAFF. In DNA form, the CDR3 reads TGTGCCAGCAGTTACACCGACAGTCTTGAAGCTTTCTTT.